This is a list of T cell receptor beta chains from one sample in a study of T-cell reconstitution after alpha-beta-depleted transplantation in children. MiXCR, applied by TCRdb to the PCR reads, yields one record per CDR3 protein. The sample contains roughly 300,000 distinct CDR3 sequences, over 8% of which appear only once. The sample in question was PBMCs from the stem cell graft donor, obtained from the stem cell graft. Receptors originate from a human donor who donated a stem cell graft to a child with SCID. Each CDR3 is given with its conserved first and last residue. Each record gives: D gene, V gene, J gene, clone size, CDR3 protein, CDR3 DNA. The D gene is left open where the match is weak. Part of the rows lack a size; the others show once, few, many or a class for expanded clones.

d_gene: NA
v_gene: TRBV5-1
j_gene: TRBJ2-1
abundance: NA
CDR3aa: CASSLFRAGDEQFF
CDR3nt: TGCGCCAGCAGCTTGTTCAGGGCAGGGGATGAGCAGTTCTTC

d_gene: TRBD1
v_gene: TRBV20-1
j_gene: TRBJ1-6
abundance: few
CDR3aa: CSARRDSVTLHF
CDR3nt: TGCAGTGCTAGAAGGGACAGCGTAACCCTCCACTTT

d_gene: NA
v_gene: TRBV27
j_gene: TRBJ2-5
abundance: NA
CDR3aa: CASSLSMMGIGTQYF
CDR3nt: TGTGCCAGCAGTTTATCGATGATGGGGATAGGGACCCAGTACTTC

d_gene: NA
v_gene: TRBV20-1
j_gene: TRBJ2-5
abundance: few
CDR3aa: CSASSLLTGLQETQYF
CDR3nt: TGCAGTGCTTCTTCCTTACTGACAGGACTCCAGGAGACCCAGTACTTC

d_gene: NA
v_gene: TRBV6-1
j_gene: TRBJ1-5
abundance: NA
CDR3aa: CASIRSNSNQPQHF
CDR3nt: TGTGCCAGCATCAGAAGTAATAGCAATCAGCCCCAGCATTTT

d_gene: NA
v_gene: TRBV7-8
j_gene: TRBJ2-5
abundance: NA
CDR3aa: CASSRTVYQETQYF
CDR3nt: TGTGCCAGCAGCCGGACGGTGTACCAAGAGACCCAGTACTTC

d_gene: NA
v_gene: TRBV20-1
j_gene: TRBJ2-2
abundance: NA
CDR3aa: CSARTGMAGELFF
CDR3nt: TGCAGTGCTAGAACCGGGATGGCCGGGGAGCTGTTTTTT

d_gene: TRBD1
v_gene: TRBV27
j_gene: TRBJ2-7
abundance: few
CDR3aa: CASPLGQGRSYEQYF
CDR3nt: TGTGCCAGCCCCCTGGGACAGGGGAGATCCTACGAGCAGTACTTC

d_gene: NA
v_gene: TRBV12-3/TRBV12-4
j_gene: TRBJ2-2
abundance: NA
CDR3aa: CASSYAGGELFF
CDR3nt: TGTGCCAGCAGCTATGCTGGCGGGGAGCTGTTTTTT

d_gene: TRBD2
v_gene: TRBV3-1
j_gene: TRBJ2-7
abundance: NA
CDR3aa: CASSQSGGAYEQYF
CDR3nt: TGTGCCAGCAGCCAAAGCGGGGGGGCCTACGAGCAGTACTTC

d_gene: TRBD1
v_gene: TRBV15
j_gene: TRBJ2-5
abundance: NA
CDR3aa: CATMLNRGKGDQYF
CDR3nt: TGTGCCACCATGCTTAACAGGGGAAAGGGTGACCAGTACTTC

d_gene: NA
v_gene: TRBV2
j_gene: TRBJ2-2
abundance: many
CDR3aa: CASRDWQNTGELFF
CDR3nt: TGTGCCAGCAGGGACTGGCAGAACACCGGGGAGCTGTTTTTT

d_gene: TRBD2
v_gene: TRBV12-3/TRBV12-4
j_gene: TRBJ2-1
abundance: few
CDR3aa: CASSFSGGAVGSYNEQFF
CDR3nt: TGTGCCAGCAGTTTTAGCGGGGGGGCCGTAGGCTCCTACAATGAGCAGTTCTTC

d_gene: NA
v_gene: TRBV27
j_gene: TRBJ1-2
abundance: many
CDR3aa: CASSLRANYGYTF
CDR3nt: TGTGCCAGCAGTCTGCGAGCTAACTATGGCTACACCTTC

d_gene: NA
v_gene: TRBV3-1
j_gene: TRBJ1-5
abundance: NA
CDR3aa: CASSQVGLNQPQHF
CDR3nt: TGTGCCAGCAGCCAAGTTGGGTTGAATCAGCCCCAGCATTTT

d_gene: NA
v_gene: TRBV4-1
j_gene: TRBJ1-1
abundance: NA
CDR3aa: CASSQSVNTEAFF
CDR3nt: TGCGCCAGCAGCCAATCCGTGAACACTGAAGCTTTCTTT

d_gene: TRBD1
v_gene: TRBV11-2
j_gene: TRBJ2-1
abundance: few
CDR3aa: CASSPWDRGRGNEQFF
CDR3nt: TGTGCCAGCAGCCCCTGGGACAGGGGGCGCGGGAATGAGCAGTTCTTC

d_gene: NA
v_gene: TRBV5-1
j_gene: TRBJ2-1
abundance: many
CDR3aa: CASSLVRTSSNEQFF
CDR3nt: TGCGCCAGCAGCTTGGTTCGGACATCATCCAATGAGCAGTTCTTC

d_gene: NA
v_gene: TRBV2
j_gene: TRBJ1-5
abundance: many
CDR3aa: CASDLSGLDQPQHF
CDR3nt: TGTGCCAGCGACCTATCGGGGTTGGATCAGCCCCAGCATTTT

d_gene: TRBD1
v_gene: TRBV19
j_gene: TRBJ2-1
abundance: NA
CDR3aa: CASLGQGKGEQFF
CDR3nt: TGTGCCAGTCTCGGACAGGGTAAGGGTGAGCAGTTCTTC

d_gene: NA
v_gene: TRBV3-1
j_gene: TRBJ2-7
abundance: few
CDR3aa: CASSQDRTVSYEQYF
CDR3nt: TGTGCCAGCAGCCAAGATCGGACAGTGAGTTACGAGCAGTACTTC

d_gene: TRBD2
v_gene: TRBV10-2
j_gene: TRBJ2-1
abundance: few
CDR3aa: CASRKEGTSGNEQFF
CDR3nt: TGCGCCAGCAGAAAAGAAGGGACTAGCGGTAATGAGCAGTTCTTC

d_gene: NA
v_gene: TRBV5-1
j_gene: TRBJ1-1
abundance: many
CDR3aa: CASSPDSPNTEAFF
CDR3nt: TGCGCCAGCAGCCCGGACAGCCCGAACACTGAAGCTTTCTTT

d_gene: TRBD2
v_gene: TRBV12-3/TRBV12-4
j_gene: TRBJ2-7
abundance: many
CDR3aa: CASSDRDYPYEQYF
CDR3nt: TGTGCCAGCAGTGACCGGGACTACCCCTACGAGCAGTACTTC

d_gene: TRBD1
v_gene: TRBV9
j_gene: TRBJ1-1
abundance: NA
CDR3aa: CASSVGTENTEAFF
CDR3nt: TGTGCCAGCAGCGTCGGGACAGAGAACACTGAAGCTTTCTTT

d_gene: TRBD1
v_gene: TRBV6-5
j_gene: TRBJ1-2
abundance: NA
CDR3aa: CASRPPGELGGGYTF
CDR3nt: TGTGCCAGCAGACCCCCGGGAGAACTAGGGGGCGGCTACACCTTC